This paragraph reports one TCR beta chain. Its antigen is unidentified. This entry belongs to a study of Graves' ophthalmopathy and Graves' hyperthyroidism. Whole-study results and caveats: Detected in blood as well were most expanded thyroid clonotypes with frequency above 0.001.

Transcripts of RNA were the source for amplifying TCR beta CDR3 regions. The workflow started with a first-round RT-PCR run with HTBI primers and then moved on to a second-round multiplex PCR. TCRdb re-called the multiplex PCR reads with MiXCR, one entry per CDR3 protein. The sample records about 740,000 distinct CDR3 sequences, 40% being singletons. After removal of 11 bases from V and 3 bases from J, the junction contained 9 bases not matched to a gene. This CDR3 is built from 13 residues. Germline assignment: CDR1 SNHLY and CDR2 FYNNEI. Moderately to severely active ophthalmopathy under 3 months, CAS at least 3, NOSPECS at least 4.

The TCR comes from an adult man with Graves' ophthalmopathy. The genes are TRBV2 and TRBJ2-7; 8 bases line up with TRBD1. The specimen was peripheral blood. The CDR3 sequence is CAGSGTGFYEQYF. CDR3 bases: TGTGCCGGATCCGGGACAGGCTTCTACGAGCAGTACTTC.